Presented here are 28 T cell receptor beta chains from one specimen sequenced in a study of control samples from healthy donors and cancer patients. Clones were read by immunoSEQ multiplex PCR, and TCRdb kept only the in-frame ones, dropping some. This table has 200,000 to 250,000 clones, around 94% appearing once. Sequenced input: blood. The source of these receptors is a man aged 50-59 years in good health.

The rearrangement joins TRBV29-1 to TRBJ2-3, with a possible D match to TRBD2 (7 bases). Germline V lookup: CDR1 SQVTM, CDR2 ANQGSEA. Trimming removed 7 bases at V and 3 bases at J, with 14 bases between. The CDR3 spans 13 residues. CDR3 sequence reads: CSARGASTDTQYF. The CDR3 DNA reads as TGCAGCGCCCGGGGGGCCTCAACAGATACGCAGTATTTT.

V and J are TRBV7-9 and TRBJ2-1; D not certain. The V end lost 5 bases, the J end lost 11 bases, and 13 bases lay between the germline ends. The CDR3 length is 12 residues. The germline CDR1 and CDR2 sequences are SEHNR and FQNEAQ (reference sequence). The CDR3 here is CASSPDQSKQFF. The CDR3 bases are TGTGCCAGCAGCCCCGACCAAAGCAAGCAGTTCTTC.

This clone appeared a single time. V usage is TRBV7-2 and J usage is TRBJ1-5; possibly TRBD1 for D (5 bases). This CDR3 contains 14 residues. The germline V and J ends were trimmed by 5 bases and 9 bases, with 17 bases remaining between them. Germline V CDR1 and CDR2: SGHTA, FQGNSA. In nucleotides, the CDR3 is TGTGCCAGCAGCCCGGGGCCTCAGGGAGGGCCCCAGCATTTT. It specifies CASSPGPQGGPQHF.

This sequence joins TRBV10-3 and TRBJ2-7; D is perhaps TRBD1 (5 bases). This CDR3 comprises 13 residues. V was pared by 4 bases and J by 4 bases, with 11 bases between. The germline gives CDR1 ENHRY, CDR2 SYGVKD. The CDR3 DNA sequence: TGTGCCATCAGTGTAGACAGAGGTTACGAGCAGTACGTC. Protein product: CAISVDRGYEQYV.

V and J are TRBV6-1 and TRBJ1-1; a possible D gene is TRBD1 (6 bases). Germline V gene lookup returns CDR1 MNHNS and CDR2 SASEGT. The germline V and J ends were trimmed by 2 bases and 5 bases, with 12 bases remaining between them. This CDR3 contains 14 residues. The DNA of the CDR3 is TGTGCCAGCAGTGAATGGGGGCTGCGAACTGAAGCTTTCTTT. Translated: CASSEWGLRTEAFF.

The genes are TRBV7-8 and TRBJ1-3; D uncertain. Trimming took 3 bases from V and 4 from J, leaving 7 bases between them. Germline-derived CDR1 and CDR2 are SGHVS and FQNEAQ. This CDR3 is 13 amino acids long. The CDR3 nucleotides are TGTGCCAGCAGCTTCCAGTCCGGAAACACCATATATTTT. Translation gives CASSFQSGNTIYF.

This clone was counted once. This chain uses TRBV5-1 with TRBJ1-3, with D possibly matching TRBD1 (6 bases). Germline V gene data show CDR1 as SGHRS and CDR2 as YFSETQ. This CDR3 is built from 14 residues. Trimming pared 4 bases from V and 8 bases from J, leaving 16 bases between. The CDR3 DNA sequence: TGCGCCAGCAGCCTGGGGGGGCGCTTGGACACCATATATTTT. Protein sequence: CASSLGGRLDTIYF.

This clone was counted a few times. The V and J genes are TRBV7-2 and TRBJ1-6; 9 bases are shared with TRBD1. The trim removed 6 bases at V and 9 bases at J, leaving 12 bases unmatched. This CDR3 spans 16 amino acids. Germline CDR1 and CDR2: SGHTA and FQGNSA. The CDR3 protein is CASSKQGAGAGSPLHF. The DNA for the CDR3 is TGTGCCAGCAGTAAACAGGGGGCCGGGGCTGGTTCACCCCTCCACTTT.

The V and J genes are TRBV3-1 (or the pseudogene TRBV3-2) and TRBJ1-3; possibly TRBD1 for D (6 bases). CDR3 size: 17 residues. Trimming took 4 bases from V and 3 from J, leaving 19 bases between them. Per the germline V gene, CDR1 is LGHDT and CDR2 is YNNKEL (reference sequence). The CDR3 reads CASSPLVAGVGGNTIYF. The CDR3 DNA is TGTGCCAGCAGCCCCCTAGTGGCAGGGGTCGGTGGAAACACCATATATTTT.

In its sample, this clone was seen once. This sequence joins TRBV4-1 and TRBJ1-4; TRBD1 is a possible D gene (5 bases). The V gene lost 2 bases and the J gene lost 7 bases, with 17 bases spanning the gap. The CDR3 has 16 residues. Germline V gene sequence: CDR1 MGHRA, CDR2 YSYEKL. Here the CDR3 reads CASSQRLSGTGEKLFF. The CDR3 DNA reads TGCGCCAGCAGCCAAAGACTCTCCGGGACCGGTGAAAAACTGTTTTTT.

The CDR3 protein is CASSADRGIFYEQYF. The CDR3 DNA reads as TGCGCCAGCAGCGCGGACAGGGGGATTTTCTACGAGCAGTACTTC. The V and J genes are TRBV5-1 and TRBJ2-7; 10 bases line up with TRBD1. Germline CDR1 and CDR2: SGHRS and YFSETQ. The CDR3 runs 15 residues. The junction had 7 bases not matched to a gene; V was cut back by 4 bases and J by 3 bases.

The chain uses TRBV3-1 (or the pseudogene TRBV3-2) and TRBJ1-6, with a possible D match to TRBD1 (5 bases). In germline, CDR1 is LGHDT, CDR2 YNNKEL (reference sequence). The CDR3 is 14 residues long. V lost 1 base, J lost 13 bases, and 14 bases lay in between. The CDR3 bases are TGTGCCAGCAGCCAAGGGGAATCAGGGTTGCCCCTCCACTTT. Translation: CASSQGESGLPLHF.

This sequence joins TRBV5-6 and TRBJ2-2; the match to TRBD2 covers 9 bases. The germline V gene has CDR1 SGHDT and CDR2 YYEEEE. The CDR3 has 17 residues. V was clipped by 1 base and J by 1 base; unmatched bases: 5. The CDR3 DNA follows: TGTGCCAGCAGCTTGCTTAGCGGGGGAGTGAACACCGGGGAGCTGTTTTTT. Translating it yields CASSLLSGGVNTGELFF.

J is TRBJ2-7 and V is TRBV9; 10 positions match TRBD1. Germline V lookup: CDR1 SGDLS, CDR2 YYNGEE. The CDR3 is 15 amino acids. J was trimmed by 2 bases and V by 2 bases; bases with no gene match: 4. Written as DNA, the CDR3 is TGTGCCAGCAGCGTCCTGGGGACAGGGGCCTACGAGCAGTACTTC. Translated, it gives CASSVLGTGAYEQYF.

This chain connects TRBV2 to TRBJ2-1; D perhaps matches TRBD2 (5 bases). The V and J ends lost 5 bases and 0 bases respectively, with 17 bases between them. CDR1 is SNHLY, CDR2 FYNNEI, per germline. The CDR3 has 17 amino acids. This chain's CDR3 is CASSRRTSLSSYNEQFF. In DNA, the CDR3 is TGTGCCAGCAGTCGCCGGACTTCCTTGAGCTCCTACAATGAGCAGTTCTTC.

This clone showed up just once. The chain has TRBV19 and TRBJ1-1; TRBD1 is a possible D gene (5 bases). CDR1 and CDR2 (germline): LNHDA, SQIVND (reference sequence). V was clipped by 2 bases and J by 3 bases, with 13 bases between them. This CDR3 contains 15 residues. Here the CDR3 reads CASSIRGGEYTEAFF. The CDR3 nucleotides read TGTGCCAGTAGTATAAGGGGAGGCGAGTACACTGAAGCTTTCTTT.

The chain is built from TRBV5-1 and TRBJ2-2; D is undetermined. V dropped 3 bases and J dropped 8 bases, with 14 bases sitting between them. The CDR3 has 14 residues. The germline V gene encodes CDR1 SGHRS and CDR2 YFSETQ. This chain's CDR3 is CASSSVMPTGELFF. The DNA of the CDR3 is TGCGCCAGCAGCTCAGTAATGCCCACAGGGGAGCTGTTTTTT. Filled out from reference TRBV5-1 and TRBJ2-2, the complete variable domain reads KAGVTQTPRYLIKTRGQQVTLSCSPISGHRSVSWYQQTPGQGLQFLFEYFSETQRNKGNFPGRFSGRQFSNSRSEMNVSTLELGDSALYLCASSSVMPTGELFFGEGSRLTVL.

This chain connects TRBV19 to TRBJ2-3; 8 bases align to TRBD1. Germline assignment: CDR1 LNHDA and CDR2 SQIVND (reference sequence). Trimming cost V 3 bases and J 5 bases; bases outside gene matches: 10. The CDR3 has 16 residues. The CDR3 is CASSMSWAGGGDTQYF. CDR3 nucleotide sequence: TGTGCCAGTAGTATGAGTTGGGCAGGGGGCGGAGATACGCAGTATTTT.

The V gene is TRBV4-3, the J gene TRBJ2-7; 10 positions agree with TRBD1. CDR1 and CDR2 from the germline V gene are LGHNA and YSLEER. The CDR3 extends over 13 amino acids. The V and J ends lost 4 bases and 5 bases, in that order; junction bases with no gene match: 2. CDR3 DNA: TGCGCCAGCAGCCGGGGACAGGGGCACGAGCAGTACTTC. Amino acid sequence: CASSRGQGHEQYF.

This chain uses TRBV10-2 with TRBJ2-1; D unclear. The CDR3 length is 10 residues. V was pared by 8 bases and J by 12 bases, with 11 bases between. The V gene's germline CDR1 is WSHSY and CDR2 SAAADI. The CDR3 reads CASFDGGQFF. CDR3 bases: TGCGCCAGCTTTGATGGCGGGCAGTTCTTC.

In DNA, the CDR3 is TGTGCCAGCAGTTTTGGCGGGACGCCTCATGATAGCTACACCTTC. Amino acid sequence: CASSFGGTPHDSYTF. This chain links TRBV28 with TRBJ1-2, with D perhaps matching TRBD1 (5 bases). Trimming removed 3 bases from V and 9 bases from J, with 20 bases in between. The length of the CDR3 is 15 residues. CDR1 MDHEN and CDR2 SYDVKM come from the germline V gene.

This rearrangement joins TRBV7-2 to TRBJ2-7, with D maybe TRBD2 (5 bases). V shed 7 bases and J shed 2 bases, with 12 bases lying between them. The CDR3 is made up of 13 amino acids. From germline, CDR1 is SGHTA and CDR2 FQGNSA. CDR3 coding DNA: TGTGCCAGCACCTTCTCGAGGGCCTACGAGCAGTACTTC. Translated, it gives CASTFSRAYEQYF.

This chain joins TRBV7-9 and TRBJ2-3; D perhaps matches TRBD1 (6 bases). Germline loops: CDR1 SEHNR, CDR2 FQNEAQ (reference sequence). V was trimmed by 4 bases and J by 3 bases, leaving 11 bases between them. The CDR3 is made up of 14 amino acids. This chain's CDR3 is CASSSGHSTDTQYF. The CDR3 DNA reads as TGTGCCAGCAGCTCGGGACATTCAACAGATACGCAGTATTTT. The full variable domain, in which reference TRBV7-9 and TRBJ2-3 provide the parts outside the CDR3, is DTGVSQNPRHKITKRGQNVTFRCDPISEHNRLYWYRQTLGQGPEFLTYFQNEAQLEKSRLLSDRFSAERPKGSFSTLEIQRTEQGDSAMYLCASSSGHSTDTQYFGPGTRLTVL.

The CDR3 DNA is TGTGCCAGCAGCGTAGACTTCAGCTCCTATAATTCACCCCTCCACTTT. Protein: CASSVDFSSYNSPLHF. The chain uses TRBV9 and TRBJ1-6; D is ambiguous. V lost 0 bases and J lost 0, with 7 bases in between. Germline CDR1 is SGDLS and CDR2 is YYNGEE. The CDR3 consists of 16 residues.

The chain has TRBV10-2 and TRBJ1-5; D remains unclear. V was pared by 7 bases and J by 5 bases, with 12 bases between. CDR3 size: 13 residues. CDR1 is WSHSY, CDR2 SAAADI, per germline. For the CDR3, the DNA is TGCGCCAGCACCGAGGGAGGAGATCAGCCCCAGCATTTT. This codes for CASTEGGDQPQHF.

This clone was seen only a few times. V usage is TRBV10-3 and J usage is TRBJ1-1; 9 nucleotides align to TRBD1. Losses at the gene ends were 5 bases for V and 8 bases for J; bases not matched to a gene: 15. Looked up from germline, CDR1 is ENHRY and CDR2 is SYGVKD. CDR3 length: 16 residues. This CDR3 is CAISSPPGQGDMEAFF. DNA for the CDR3: TGTGCCATCAGTTCACCTCCGGGACAGGGAGACATGGAAGCTTTCTTT.

This CDR3 is CASSYRQSTYEQYF. CDR3 bases: TGTGCCAGCAGCTATAGACAGAGTACCTACGAGCAGTACTTC. The V gene is TRBV6-5, the J gene TRBJ2-7, with D tentatively TRBD1 (5 bases). The germline CDR1 and CDR2 sequences are MNHEY and SVGAGI. Trimming removed 6 bases at V and 2 bases at J, with 14 bases between. This CDR3 spans 14 amino acids.

The chain carries TRBV6-1 and TRBJ2-7; the match to TRBD1 covers 7 bases. Looked up from germline, CDR1 is MNHNS and CDR2 is SASEGT. The CDR3 runs to 16 residues. The trim removed 4 bases at V and 3 bases at J, leaving 12 bases unmatched. The CDR3 here is CASSVHPGTVNYEQYF. In DNA, the CDR3 is TGTGCCAGCAGTGTACATCCCGGGACAGTCAACTACGAGCAGTACTTC.